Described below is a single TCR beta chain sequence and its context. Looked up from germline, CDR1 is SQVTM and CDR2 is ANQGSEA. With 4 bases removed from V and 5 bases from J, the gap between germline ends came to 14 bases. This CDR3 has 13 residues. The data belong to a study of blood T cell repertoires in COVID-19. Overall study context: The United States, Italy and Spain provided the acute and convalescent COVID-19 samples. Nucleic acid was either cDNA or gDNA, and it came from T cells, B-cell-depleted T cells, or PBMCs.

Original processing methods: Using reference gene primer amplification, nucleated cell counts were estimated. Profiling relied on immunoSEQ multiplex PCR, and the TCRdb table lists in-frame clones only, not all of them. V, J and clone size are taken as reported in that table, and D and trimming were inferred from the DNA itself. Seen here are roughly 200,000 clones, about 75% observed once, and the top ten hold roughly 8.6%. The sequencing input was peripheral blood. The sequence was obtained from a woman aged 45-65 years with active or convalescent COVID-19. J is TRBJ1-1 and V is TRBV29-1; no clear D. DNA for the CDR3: TGCAGCGTTGCGACTACCCCGGGGACTGAAGCTTTCTTT. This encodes CSVATTPGTEAFF.